Each of the 31 T cell receptor beta chains below was sequenced from the same sample in a study of T cells expressing NK-cell markers. After re-calling the 5' RACE reads, TCRdb lists one entry per CDR3 protein, DNA absent. The ten most abundant clones cover 7.3% of a sample with under 500,000 distinct CDR3 sequences. Sample: blood T cells: a sorted CD56 or NKG2C T cell subset, CD4+ or CD8+ T cells, or bulk PBMC T cells (not recorded which). The source is a woman aged 18-70 years in good health.

The chain uses TRBV11-2 and TRBJ2-1; TCRdb proposes TRBD1, but this gene call is untestable without DNA. Germline CDR1 reads SGHAT; CDR2 reads FQNNGV. CDR3 size: 15 residues. CDR3 amino acids: CASSFWGGGRNEQFF.

CDR3 sequence reads: CASSPSLRDAENYGYTF. The rearrangement uses TRBV7-2 and TRBJ1-2. CDR1 is SGHTA and CDR2 is FQGNSA in the germline V gene. This CDR3 contains 17 residues.

The chain recombines TRBV11-2 with TRBJ2-6; the D gene TCRdb calls, TRBD1, cannot be checked with no DNA. CDR1 is SGHAT and CDR2 is FQNNGV in the germline V gene. The CDR3 loop spans 20 amino acids. CDR3 residues: CASSSQPRGTVISGANVLTF.

The chain employs TRBV12-3 or TRBV12-4 and TRBJ1-2. The CDR3 has 12 amino acids. The CDR3 sequence: CASSLGGWGYTF.

The chain combines TRBV5-1 with TRBJ2-1. This CDR3 contains 14 residues. CDR1 and CDR2 (germline): SGHRS, YFSETQ. The CDR3 sequence: CASSSGPPYNEQFF.

The rearrangement joins TRBV27 to TRBJ2-2; TCRdb's assignment of TRBD1 cannot be checked, as there is no DNA. The CDR3 extends over 14 amino acids. Germline values: CDR1 MNHEY, CDR2 SMNVEV (reference sequence). This CDR3 is CASSWAGGAGELFF.

The chain carries TRBV6-1 and TRBJ1-5; no DNA is available, so the TRBD1 call from TCRdb remains unchecked. This CDR3 contains 17 residues. Germline V gene sequence: CDR1 MNHNS, CDR2 SASEGT. CDR3 in amino acids: CASRPGQGISRNQPQHF.

V and J are TRBV5-4 and TRBJ2-2; TCRdb's D call, TRBD2, is unchecked because there is no DNA. From germline, CDR1 is SGHNT and CDR2 YYREEE (reference sequence). This CDR3 is 16 amino acids long. The CDR3 sequence: CASSTSGRRVTGELFF.

The V and J genes are TRBV4-3 and TRBJ2-7; the D call from TCRdb, TRBD2, cannot be confirmed without DNA. There are 15 residues in the CDR3. CDR1 is LGHNA, CDR2 YSLEER, per germline. CDR3 amino acids: CASSQGLADFYEQYF.

The chain recombines TRBV2 with TRBJ1-5; TCRdb selects TRBD1, and the lack of DNA leaves this call unchecked. The V gene's germline CDR1 is SNHLY and CDR2 FYNNEI. The CDR3 is 14 amino acids. This CDR3 is CASTRAVGQEPQHF.

V gene TRBV9 combines with J gene TRBJ2-1; the D call from TCRdb, TRBD2, cannot be confirmed without DNA. The CDR3 consists of 14 residues. CDR1 and CDR2 from the germline V gene are SGDLS and YYNGEE. CDR3 amino acids: CASSVATAGNEQFF.

The chain uses TRBV5-6 and TRBJ1-1; TCRdb reports TRBD1, a call that lacks DNA to check it against. CDR1 SGHDT and CDR2 YYEEEE come from the germline V gene. The CDR3 spans 14 residues. The CDR3 reads CASSLEPQNTEAFF.

The chain combines TRBV7-2 with TRBJ1-5; there is no DNA to check the TCRdb D call of TRBD1. Per germline, CDR1 SGHTA and CDR2 FQGNSA. The CDR3 is 16 residues long. The CDR3 sequence: CASSLVQGISNQPQHF.

The CDR3 loop is CASLLGTGGYNEQFF. This rearrangement joins TRBV11-2 to TRBJ2-1; TCRdb lists TRBD1, though no DNA is available to test this call. Germline V gene sequence: CDR1 SGHAT, CDR2 FQNNGV. The CDR3 consists of 15 residues.

The chain combines TRBV3-1 with TRBJ2-7; the TCRdb D gene call, TRBD2, has no DNA to confirm it. The CDR3 contains 15 residues. Per germline, CDR1 LGHDT and CDR2 YNNKEL (reference sequence). CDR3 loop: CASRDRGAASYEQYF.

CDR3: CASTTPGTPAHEQFF. The V and J genes are TRBV6-1 and TRBJ2-1; TCRdb names TRBD1, which stays unverified in the absence of DNA. Germline V lookup: CDR1 MNHNS, CDR2 SASEGT. The CDR3 extends over 15 amino acids.

Here the CDR3 reads CASSEGRTQYF. The chain recombines TRBV19 with TRBJ2-3; the D gene TCRdb calls, TRBD2, cannot be checked with no DNA. The CDR3 totals 11 residues. In germline, CDR1 is LNHDA, CDR2 SQIVND (reference sequence).

The chain employs TRBV12-3 or TRBV12-4 and TRBJ2-1; the D call from TCRdb, TRBD2, cannot be confirmed without DNA. This CDR3 is built from 16 residues. CDR3 in amino acids: CASSPGTSGPWDEQFF.

The chain is built from TRBV9 and TRBJ1-4; without DNA, the TCRdb call of TRBD1 cannot be checked. Germline loops: CDR1 SGDLS, CDR2 YYNGEE. This CDR3 has 14 residues. The CDR3 here is CASSVGGTDEKLFF.

CDR3 sequence: CASSFMGGAGEQFF. This chain links TRBV28 with TRBJ2-1; TCRdb calls TRBD1, which cannot be checked without DNA. The germline V gene has CDR1 MDHEN and CDR2 SYDVKM. This CDR3 region has 14 residues.

The chain's CDR3 is CASSFGPMNTEAFF. The chain is built from TRBV5-6 and TRBJ1-1. This CDR3 region has 14 residues. Germline loops: CDR1 SGHDT, CDR2 YYEEEE.

The chain is built from TRBV20-1 and TRBJ2-3; there is no DNA to check the TCRdb D call of TRBD1. Germline values: CDR1 DFQATT, CDR2 SNEGSKA (reference sequence). This CDR3 contains 15 residues. The CDR3 sequence is CSASLRGPSTDTQYF.

The V and J genes are TRBV4-3 and TRBJ1-2. The CDR3 spans 13 residues. CDR1 is LGHNA, CDR2 YSLEER, per germline. The CDR3 loop reads CASSLDQNYGYTF.

V gene TRBV7-6 combines with J gene TRBJ2-7; with no DNA, the TCRdb D assignment of TRBD2 cannot be verified. Germline V CDR1 and CDR2: SGHVS, FNYEAQ. The CDR3 length is 14 residues. The CDR3 sequence is CASSSGSGPYEQYF. The complete variable domain, with remaining parts taken from reference TRBV7-6 and TRBJ2-7, reads GAGVSQSPRYKVTKRGQDVALRCDPISGHVSLYWYRQALGQGPEFLTYFNYEAQQDKSGLPNDRFSAERPEGSISTLTIQRTEQRDSAMYRCASSSGSGPYEQYFGPGTRLTVT.

The chain joins TRBV15 to TRBJ2-3; TCRdb's D call, TRBD2, is unchecked because there is no DNA. Germline values: CDR1 LNHNV, CDR2 YYDKDF (reference sequence). This CDR3 is 16 amino acids long. Here the CDR3 reads CATSSQREQYTDTQYF. Using reference TRBV15 and TRBJ2-3 for the parts outside the CDR3, the full variable domain is DAMVIQNPRYQVTQFGKPVTLSCSQTLNHNVMYWYQQKSSQAPKLLFHYYDKDFNNEADTPDNFQSRRPNTSFCFLDIRSPGLGDTAMYLCATSSQREQYTDTQYFGPGTRLTVL.

This chain connects TRBV19 to TRBJ2-1; the TRBD1 assignment by TCRdb is unverifiable without DNA. The CDR3 length is 14 residues. Germline CDR1 and CDR2: LNHDA and SQIVND (reference sequence). CDR3: CASSNRQGNNEQFF.

This rearrangement joins TRBV9 to TRBJ2-3; TCRdb calls TRBD2, which cannot be checked without DNA. The CDR3 sequence is 13 residues long. CDR1 and CDR2 (germline): SGDLS, YYNGEE. The CDR3 spells CASSSMTRDTQYF.

The chain recombines TRBV12-3 or TRBV12-4 with TRBJ2-5. The CDR3 totals 11 residues. This CDR3 reads CASTHGETQYF.

J is TRBJ2-3 and V is TRBV5-1; the TRBD2 assignment by TCRdb is unverifiable without DNA. CDR1 is SGHRS and CDR2 is YFSETQ in the germline V gene. CDR3 length: 17 amino acids. The CDR3 reads CASRSSTSGGYTDTQYF.

J is TRBJ2-3 and V is TRBV7-9; the D call of TRBD1 rests on TCRdb alone, since no DNA is present to check it. The CDR3 contains 13 residues. Per germline, CDR1 SEHNR and CDR2 FQNEAQ (reference sequence). CDR3 residues: CASSFPGTGTQYF.

This chain joins TRBV27 and TRBJ1-2; the TRBD1 assignment by TCRdb is unverifiable without DNA. The CDR3 runs 19 residues. CDR1 MNHEY and CDR2 SMNVEV come from the germline V gene (reference sequence). This chain's CDR3 is CASSFRGQGQTTVNYGYTF.